One T cell receptor beta chain is described in this entry. In this sample, this clonotype turned up many times. Its binding antigen is unknown. Per-base qualities were not stored, and no clone one base away is much larger. This sample is part of a study of chronic HIV infection and antiretroviral therapy (dated by TCRdb to about 2015). The CDR3 contains 12 residues, cysteine and phenylalanine counted. Only CDR3 DNA is held: 36 bases, read in frame from base 1. V is clipped by 11 bases and J by 0 bases, and the sequence between their germline boundaries is 11 bases long. The germline V gene (reference sequence) supplies CDR1 MNHEY and CDR2 SMNVEV. Library preparation used 5' RACE. For sequencing, an Illumina MiSeq was employed. TCRdb cleaned the public reads at Q25 with fastp, built clones with MiXCR and kept in-frame beta chains. Merged by CDR3 protein, the rows form single entries marked with the most common genes and DNA. The sample table records 30,000 to 35,000 distinct CDR3 sequences; 7.5% to 10% of these occur just once. The ten largest make up over 2% of the sample.

This receptor chain uses TRBV27 and TRBJ2-7, with the D call perhaps TRBD1 or TRBD2, each one matching 6 bases. This clonotype originated in an adult who had HIV and had not received antiretroviral therapy, or was an uninfected healthy control (not recorded which). What was sequenced was peripheral blood. The DNA sequence is given as TGTGCCGTAGGGGGGTTCTCCTACGAGCAGTACTTC. Its amino acids are CAVGGFSYEQYF.